Below are 9 T cell receptor beta chains sequenced from a single sample in a study of shared clonotypes between healthy human individuals. Some clones are missing from TCRdb's copy, which holds only in-frame ones; the method was immunoSEQ multiplex PCR. The sample records about 2.3 million clones, approximately 93% being singletons. The sequencing input was naive CD4+ T cells from PBMCs. Noted subset: CD45RA+ positively selected. Source of these receptors: a man younger than 35 in good health. Some clones in this sample may be carry-over from other donors' samples.

This chain links TRBV5-1 with TRBJ2-3; D gene unclear. This CDR3 spans 13 amino acids. The germline V gene encodes CDR1 SGHRS and CDR2 YFSETQ. Trimming cost V 6 bases and J 1 base, with 9 bases left between them. This chain's CDR3 is CASTTLGTDTQYF. In DNA form, the CDR3 reads TGCGCCAGCACAACGCTGGGCACAGATACGCAGTATTTT.

The chain has TRBV5-1 and TRBJ2-5; TRBD1 is a possible D gene (6 bases). Germline CDR1 SGHRS, CDR2 YFSETQ. This CDR3 has 13 residues. V lost 0 bases to trimming and J lost 7 bases, with 10 bases between them. CDR3 nucleotide sequence: TGCGCCAGCAGCTTGGACAGGGAAAGGACCCAGTACTTC. It encodes CASSLDRERTQYF.

The V call is TRBV29-1, the J call TRBJ2-7; D may be TRBD1 or TRBD2 (5 bases each). Deletions cut 3 bases from V and 4 bases from J, with 16 bases between. From germline, CDR1 is SQVTM and CDR2 ANQGSEA. The CDR3 is 14 residues long. This chain's CDR3 is CSVDLGTPGYEQYF. CDR3 coding DNA: TGCAGCGTTGATTTAGGGACCCCGGGGTACGAGCAGTACTTC.

The chain has TRBV6-5 and TRBJ1-3; D call uncertain. The V gene lost 7 bases and the J gene lost 0 bases, with 13 bases spanning the gap. This CDR3 has 15 amino acids. Germline V gene sequence: CDR1 MNHEY, CDR2 SVGAGI. The CDR3 DNA reads TGTGCCAGCACTGATGACTTTTTCTCTGGAAACACCATATATTTT. This codes for CASTDDFFSGNTIYF.

The chain joins TRBV5-1 to TRBJ2-1; 8 bases fit TRBD1. J was trimmed by 7 bases and V by 2 bases; bases with no gene match: 8. Per the germline V gene, CDR1 is SGHRS and CDR2 is YFSETQ. The length of the CDR3 is 15 residues. The CDR3 reads CASSLTRQGWNEQFF. The CDR3 DNA reads TGCGCCAGCAGCTTAACTAGACAGGGGTGGAATGAGCAGTTCTTC.

The gene calls are TRBV29-1 and TRBJ1-2; D is unclear. Germline loops: CDR1 SQVTM, CDR2 ANQGSEA. The CDR3 consists of 12 residues. With 6 bases removed from V and 2 bases from J, the gap between germline ends came to 10 bases. For the CDR3, the DNA is TGCAGCGTGCTGGTTCAAAACTATGGCTACACCTTC. It translates to CSVLVQNYGYTF.

The chain uses TRBV6-6 and TRBJ1-3; D ambiguous. This CDR3 spans 13 amino acids. V was pared by 5 bases and J by 4 bases, with 9 bases between. The germline gives CDR1 MNHNY, CDR2 SVGAGI (reference sequence). In DNA, the CDR3 is TGTGCCAGCAGTCAACGAGCCGGAAACACCATATATTTT. Its translation: CASSQRAGNTIYF.

The rearrangement links TRBV6-6 to TRBJ1-4; D remains ambiguous. Germline CDR1 reads MNHNY; CDR2 reads SVGAGI (reference sequence). The CDR3 sequence is 15 residues long. V was cut by 0 bases and J by 8 bases, with 13 bases left in between. The CDR3 DNA is TGTGCCAGCAGTTACTCCTTGGGTTTACGGGAAAAACTGTTTTTT. This encodes CASSYSLGLREKLFF.

On this clone: Different DNA sequences within this sample yield the same CDR3. The chain links TRBV7-9 to TRBJ1-1; no reliable D call. Germline CDR1 reads SEHNR; CDR2 reads FQNEAQ (reference sequence). The V end lost 2 bases, the J end lost 2 bases, and 6 bases lay between the germline ends. The CDR3 is 13 residues long. The CDR3 coding sequence is TGTGCCAGCAGCTTATTGGCCAACACTGAAGCTTTCTTT. This gives the protein CASSLLANTEAFF.